These 25 T cell receptor beta chains were sequenced from one sample in a study of CD8+ T cells in alopecia areata. The authors extracted RNA and reverse transcribed it into cDNA as the sequencing template. Repertoires were generated with immunoSEQ multiplex PCR, while TCRdb's copy carries only in-frame clones and drops some. Of roughly 120,000 clones detected, roughly two fifths appear once; the ten largest clones hold approximately 3%. Sequencing used CD4+ T cells sorted from blood. Receptors originate from a human donor with alopecia areata.

The CDR3 coding sequence is TGTGCCAGCAGTTACTCCCACGGGTTGGGGGCCAACGTCCTGACTTTC. Its translation is CASSYSHGLGANVLTF. This chain joins TRBV6-5 and TRBJ2-6; no clear D. This CDR3 is 16 amino acids long. Germline CDR1 and CDR2: MNHEY and SVGAGI. The V end lost 0 bases, the J end lost 4 bases, and 10 bases lay between the germline ends.

The chain is built from TRBV7-8 and TRBJ1-5, with 9 bases aligning to TRBD1. The CDR3 length is 14 residues. V trimming: 4 bases; J trimming: 5 bases; junction bases outside the gene matches: 3. Per the germline V gene, CDR1 is SGHVS and CDR2 is FQNEAQ. The DNA of the CDR3 is TGTGCCAGCAGCTGGACAGGGGCCCATCAGCCCCAGCATTTT. It specifies CASSWTGAHQPQHF. Filled out from reference TRBV7-8 and TRBJ1-5, the complete variable domain reads GAGVSQSPRYKVAKRGQDVALRCDPISGHVSLFWYQQALGQGPEFLTYFQNEAQLDKSGLPSDRFFAERPEGSVSTLKIQRTQQEDSAVYLCASSWTGAHQPQHFGDGTRLSIL.

The rearrangement uses TRBV28 and TRBJ2-7; possible D gene TRBD2, 7 bases. The V end was cut by 11 bases, the J end by 2 bases, with 19 bases between. The V gene's germline CDR1 is MDHEN and CDR2 SYDVKM. The CDR3 sequence is 14 residues long. Here the CDR3 reads CAGNTGRGAYEQYF. For the CDR3, the DNA is TGTGCCGGAAACACAGGGAGGGGAGCCTACGAGCAGTACTTC.

In this sample, this clone turned up a few times. CDR3: CSALRVGNEQYF. The CDR3 DNA reads TGCAGCGCCTTGAGGGTCGGCAACGAGCAGTACTTC. This rearrangement joins TRBV29-1 to TRBJ2-7; possible D gene TRBD2, 5 bases. The germline gives CDR1 SQVTM, CDR2 ANQGSEA. Trimming stripped 7 bases from V and 5 bases from J, with 15 bases between. The CDR3 is made up of 12 amino acids.

This clone came up once. The V call is TRBV13, the J call TRBJ2-3, with 7 nucleotides matching TRBD2. Per germline, CDR1 PRHDT and CDR2 FYEKMQ (reference sequence). V trimming: 4 bases; J trimming: 3 bases; junction bases outside the gene matches: 13. The CDR3 has 17 amino acids. CDR3 sequence: CASSSPRWRESTDTQYF. CDR3 DNA sequence: TGTGCCAGCAGCTCCCCCAGGTGGCGGGAGTCTACAGATACGCAGTATTTT.

This clone was seen only a few times. The chain couples TRBV15 to TRBJ2-5; no clear D. The CDR3 runs to 15 residues. Trimming took 0 bases from V and 0 from J, leaving 8 bases between them. Germline CDR1 reads LNHNV; CDR2 reads YYDKDF (reference sequence). The CDR3 coding sequence is TGTGCCACCAGCAGAGATGGGATGTACCAAGAGACCCAGTACTTC. Its translation: CATSRDGMYQETQYF.

The rearrangement uses TRBV7-3 and TRBJ2-3, with D possibly TRBD2 on 6 matching bases. Trimming cost V 5 bases and J 2 bases, with 14 bases left between them. This CDR3 is 15 amino acids long. Germline lookup yields CDR1 SGHTA and CDR2 FQGTGA. CDR3 amino acids: CASSAPGLITDTQYF. The CDR3 DNA is TGTGCCAGCAGCGCACCGGGACTGATCACAGATACGCAGTATTTT. The whole variable domain, remainder taken from reference TRBV7-3 and TRBJ2-3, is GAGVSQTPSNKVTEKGKYVELRCDPISGHTALYWYRQSLGQGPEFLIYFQGTGAADDSGLPNDRFFAVRPEGSVSTLKIQRTERGDSAVYLCASSAPGLITDTQYFGPGTRLTVL.

The chain has TRBV7-3 and TRBJ2-3, with D unclear. The CDR3 runs 13 residues. V was shortened by 5 bases and J by 0 bases, with 6 bases between the two germline ends. The germline gives CDR1 SGHTA, CDR2 FQGTGA. The CDR3 DNA sequence: TGTGCCAGCAGCCCTACAAGCACAGATACGCAGTATTTT. Amino acids: CASSPTSTDTQYF.

The chain has TRBV2 and TRBJ2-1; either TRBD1 or TRBD2 may supply D (5 bases each). Between the trimmed V and J ends, which lost 2 bases and 5 bases, there was a span of 13 bases. CDR1 SNHLY and CDR2 FYNNEI come from the germline V gene. The CDR3 consists of 15 residues. Written as DNA, the CDR3 is TGTGCCAGCAGTGAATGGGGGATTATGAACAATGAGCAGTTCTTC. Protein sequence: CASSEWGIMNNEQFF.

This clone has only a few counts. The chain recombines TRBV29-1 with TRBJ2-7; 9 bases align to TRBD1. Germline-derived CDR1 and CDR2 are SQVTM and ANQGSEA. This CDR3 has 12 amino acids. Trimming cost V 7 bases and J 3 bases; bases outside gene matches: 4. The CDR3 loop reads CSGGTGIYEQYF. The CDR3 DNA reads TGCAGCGGCGGGACAGGGATCTACGAGCAGTACTTC.

In the case of this clone: The junction departs from the called germline gene at one end, perhaps through a read error. Other DNA sequences from this sample encode an identical CDR3 as well. The chain combines TRBV29-1 with TRBJ2-3; D is perhaps TRBD1 (6 bases). CDR1 is SQVTM and CDR2 is ANQGSEA in the germline V gene. This CDR3 comprises 12 residues. CDR3 sequence: CSVERDTDTQYF. CDR3 bases: TGCAGCGTTGAGAGGGACACAGACACGCAGTATTTT.

The chain recombines TRBV29-1 with TRBJ1-2, with D unclear. CDR3 length: 10 amino acids. V lost 4 bases, J lost 5 bases, and 5 bases lay in between. Per germline, CDR1 SQVTM and CDR2 ANQGSEA. CDR3 sequence reads: CSVGEYGYTF. In DNA, the CDR3 is TGCAGCGTTGGAGAGTATGGCTACACCTTC.

This chain's CDR3 is CSVRTSGGTGELFF. Written as DNA, the CDR3 is TGCAGCGTTAGGACTAGCGGAGGCACCGGGGAGCTGTTTTTT. The chain recombines TRBV29-1 with TRBJ2-2; 10 bases match TRBD2. Germline V gives CDR1 SQVTM, CDR2 ANQGSEA. The CDR3 length is 14 residues. Trimming cost V 5 bases and J 4 bases; bases outside gene matches: 4.

This chain connects TRBV11-2 to TRBJ2-1; the match to TRBD2 covers 12 bases. In germline, CDR1 is SGHAT, CDR2 FQNNGV. V lost 5 bases to trimming and J lost 9 bases; unmatched junction nucleotides: 8. This CDR3 is built from 15 residues. The CDR3 DNA reads as TGTGCCAGCAGCCCAACTAGCGGGAGGCTCGGTGAGCAGTTCTTC. Amino acid sequence: CASSPTSGRLGEQFF. Variable domain in full (rest from reference TRBV11-2 and TRBJ2-1): EAGVAQSPRYKIIEKRQSVAFWCNPISGHATLYWYQQILGQGPKLLIQFQNNGVVDDSQLPKDRFSAERLKGVDSTLKIQPAKLEDSAVYLCASSPTSGRLGEQFFGPGTRLTVL.

This clone was recorded only once. The gene calls are TRBV29-1 and TRBJ1-1; D is possibly TRBD1 (5 bases). V lost 7 bases to trimming and J lost 10 bases, with 19 bases between them. Germline values: CDR1 SQVTM, CDR2 ANQGSEA. The CDR3 covers 12 residues. The CDR3 region has the DNA TGCAGCGCCAACCTGGGGGGAGGTGTAGCTTTCTTT. Translating it yields CSANLGGGVAFF.

This chain links TRBV29-1 with TRBJ2-7; D remains ambiguous. Trimming removed 5 bases from V and 4 bases from J, with 15 bases in between. This CDR3 is 13 amino acids long. Germline V gene sequence: CDR1 SQVTM, CDR2 ANQGSEA. For the CDR3, the DNA is TGCAGCGTTAGGAGAGAAGGAAGGTACGAGCAGTACTTC. It codes for CSVRREGRYEQYF.

This clone was detected only once. The chain couples TRBV5-1 to TRBJ2-7; 9 bases are shared with TRBD1. After removal of 3 bases from V and 3 bases from J, the junction contained 4 bases not matched to a gene. This CDR3 is built from 14 residues. Germline V gives CDR1 SGHRS, CDR2 YFSETQ. The CDR3 DNA reads TGCGCCAGCAGCTCGGGGGACAGGGACTACGAGCAGTACTTC. Translation: CASSSGDRDYEQYF.

This clone has a handful of counts. This chain links TRBV5-1 with TRBJ2-3; possibly TRBD2 for D (5 bases). CDR1 and CDR2 (germline): SGHRS, YFSETQ. V shed 4 bases and J shed 6 bases, with 18 bases lying between them. The CDR3 totals 15 residues. The CDR3 nucleotides are TGCGCCAGCAGCCAAACTAGATTTCAATTGGATACGCAGTATTTT. Protein product: CASSQTRFQLDTQYF. Looking up the rest from reference TRBV5-1 and TRBJ2-3 gives the full variable domain: KAGVTQTPRYLIKTRGQQVTLSCSPISGHRSVSWYQQTPGQGLQFLFEYFSETQRNKGNFPGRFSGRQFSNSRSEMNVSTLELGDSALYLCASSQTRFQLDTQYFGPGTRLTVL.

This chain connects TRBV5-1 to TRBJ2-1; tentatively, D is TRBD2 (5 bases). Trimming shortened V by 4 bases and J by 5 bases, and 16 bases separated the two germline ends. The CDR3 is made up of 15 amino acids. CDR1 is SGHRS and CDR2 is YFSETQ in the germline V gene. For the CDR3, the DNA is TGCGCCAGCAGCCAACTAGACACAAAGCACAATGAGCAGTTCTTC. Translating it yields CASSQLDTKHNEQFF.

This clone was detected only once. The rearrangement uses TRBV28 and TRBJ2-7; no clear D gene. CDR1 and CDR2 (germline): MDHEN, SYDVKM. V lost 7 bases, J lost 7 bases, and 23 bases lay in between. CDR3 length: 15 residues. CDR3 loop: CASTQWRVPDGEQYF. Here the CDR3 DNA reads TGTGCCAGCACACAATGGCGTGTGCCCGATGGGGAGCAGTACTTC.

J is TRBJ2-3 and V is TRBV7-3; D may match TRBD1 or TRBD2 (5 bases each). The CDR3 is 15 amino acids. In germline, CDR1 is SGHTA, CDR2 FQGTGA. The ends were cut back, 5 bases at V and 1 base at J, with 13 bases in the middle. Here the CDR3 reads CASSAGTPRTDTQYF. DNA for the CDR3: TGTGCCAGCAGCGCCGGGACCCCTCGCACAGATACGCAGTATTTT. Using reference TRBV7-3 and TRBJ2-3 for the parts outside the CDR3, the full variable domain is GAGVSQTPSNKVTEKGKYVELRCDPISGHTALYWYRQSLGQGPEFLIYFQGTGAADDSGLPNDRFFAVRPEGSVSTLKIQRTERGDSAVYLCASSAGTPRTDTQYFGPGTRLTVL.

This clone has only a few counts. The CDR3 here is CSVEQGSSYEQYF. CDR3 coding DNA: TGCAGCGTTGAACAGGGAAGCTCCTACGAGCAGTACTTC. The J gene is TRBJ2-7, the V gene TRBV29-1, with D possibly TRBD1 on 5 matching bases. From germline, CDR1 is SQVTM and CDR2 ANQGSEA. The CDR3 runs 13 residues. Trimming stripped 2 bases from V and 0 bases from J, with 8 bases between.

The V gene is TRBV30, the J gene TRBJ2-5; D possibly corresponds to TRBD2 (5 bases). The V gene lost 1 base and the J gene lost 0 bases, with 6 bases spanning the gap. The CDR3 has 13 residues. Germline lookup yields CDR1 GTSNPN and CDR2 SVGIG (reference sequence). Here the CDR3 reads CAWSGRYQETQYF. The CDR3 DNA sequence: TGTGCCTGGAGTGGGAGGTACCAAGAGACCCAGTACTTC.

This clone was seen only a few times. This chain connects TRBV5-1 to TRBJ2-1; the D is unclear. Trimming left V 0 bases short and J 0 bases short, with 4 bases between. CDR3 length: 14 amino acids. CDR1 SGHRS and CDR2 YFSETQ come from the germline V gene. CDR3 DNA: TGCGCCAGCAGCTTGGCGGACTCCTACAATGAGCAGTTCTTC. Its translation is CASSLADSYNEQFF.

This clone has only a few counts. The V gene is TRBV7-3, the J gene TRBJ2-7; TRBD1 aligns across 8 bases. Germline V gene sequence: CDR1 SGHTA, CDR2 FQGTGA. The V segment lost 3 bases and the J segment 7 bases; nucleotides outside the gene matches: 5. This CDR3 has 13 amino acids. CDR3 nucleotide sequence: TGTGCCAGCAGCTTGGACAGGGAGGATGAGCAGTACTTC. As protein: CASSLDREDEQYF.